A single sample is the source of the 24 T cell receptor beta chains below, sequenced in a study of breast tumors, draining lymph nodes, adjacent tissues. Breast cancer patients provided tissue from their axillary draining lymph nodes. TCRdb independently ran MiXCR on the multiplex PCR reads; one entry per CDR3 protein. The sample lists under 110,000 distinct CDR3 sequences; under 40% were seen once. The material sequenced was axillary lymph node tissue. These receptors were obtained from a female donor with breast cancer. Some clones in this sample may be carry-over from other donors' samples.

In the case of this clonotype: A read error is likely, as this CDR3 ends without the conserved phenylalanine or tryptophan. The DNA is omitted, as the CDR3 cannot be located on it reliably, and the CDR3 follows TCRdb's listing. The genes are TRBV6-5 and TRBJ2-3. Ends included, the CDR3 has 10 residues. Germline V gives CDR1 MNHEY, CDR2 SVGAGI. CDR3 loop: CASSRLRQYY.

This clonotype was observed at least ten times. V gene TRBV7-9 combines with J gene TRBJ2-3, with D unresolved. The CDR3 contains 12 residues. Trimming left V 5 bases short and J 2 bases short, with 5 bases between. Germline-derived CDR1 and CDR2 are SEHNR and FQNEAQ (reference sequence). The DNA for the CDR3 is TGTGCCAGCAGCGGCATCACAGATACGCAGTATTTT. Its protein is CASSGITDTQYF.

This CDR3 reads CSVPRTGTGELFF. For the CDR3, the DNA is TGCAGCGTTCCTCGGACAGGGACTGGGGAGCTGTTTTTT. This chain connects TRBV29-1 to TRBJ2-2, with 8 bases matching TRBD1. V gave up 5 bases and J gave up 8 bases; unmatched junction bases: 7. The CDR3 length is 13 residues. Per germline, CDR1 SQVTM and CDR2 ANQGSEA.

Ten or more counts support this clonotype. The rearrangement links TRBV7-2 to TRBJ2-3, with unresolved D. V gave up 0 bases and J gave up 6 bases, with 10 bases separating them. The germline V gene encodes CDR1 SGHTA and CDR2 FQGNSA. The CDR3 spans 14 residues. The CDR3 loop reads CASSLAGNMDTQYF. The CDR3, as DNA: TGTGCCAGCAGCTTAGCGGGGAACATGGATACGCAGTATTTT.

This clonotype was counted ten times or more. The chain links TRBV25-1 to TRBJ2-3; TRBD1 is a possible D gene (5 bases). The germline V and J ends were trimmed by 1 base and 6 bases, with 14 bases remaining between them. From germline, CDR1 is MGHDK and CDR2 SYGVNS. The length of the CDR3 is 15 residues. The CDR3 DNA reads TGTGCCAGCAGTGAATCCGGCAGGGCCGGGGATACGCAGTATTTT. Its protein product is CASSESGRAGDTQYF.

Of note for this clonotype: The final CDR3 position lacks the conserved phenylalanine or tryptophan, pointing to a likely read error. The DNA is omitted, as the CDR3 cannot be located on it reliably, and the CDR3 follows TCRdb's listing. This chain connects TRBV7-8 to TRBJ2-5. Germline CDR1 SGHVS, CDR2 FQNEAQ. The CDR3 totals 12 residues, both ends included. CDR3 region: CASSPARKLVLL.

This chain connects TRBV19 to TRBJ1-6, with TRBD1 matching over 8 bases. The V gene end was trimmed by 3 bases and the J gene end by 10 bases; junction bases not matched to a gene: 14. The CDR3 has 17 residues. CDR1 and CDR2 from the germline V gene are LNHDA and SQIVND (reference sequence). The CDR3 region is CASSIYATGAVESPLHF. In DNA form, the CDR3 reads TGTGCCAGTAGTATTTACGCGACAGGGGCGGTCGAGTCACCCCTCCACTTT.

This clonotype appeared many times. V is TRBV7-2 and J is TRBJ2-1; D is possibly TRBD1 (6 bases). Germline assignment: CDR1 SGHTA and CDR2 FQGNSA. Trimming stripped 5 bases from V and 6 bases from J, with 17 bases between. The CDR3 loop spans 15 amino acids. The DNA for the CDR3 is TGTGCCAGCAGCCGACAGGAGATGCCATTCAATGAGCAGTTCTTC. Encoded protein: CASSRQEMPFNEQFF.

In its sample, this clonotype was seen many times. The chain uses TRBV19 and TRBJ2-1, with 11 nucleotides matching TRBD2. The V segment lost 9 bases and the J segment 7 bases; nucleotides outside the gene matches: 8. Germline CDR1 is LNHDA and CDR2 is SQIVND (reference sequence). CDR3 size: 14 residues. The CDR3 region has the DNA TGTGCCAGCGCAGGGACTAGCGGAATAAATGAGCAGTTCTTC. It translates to CASAGTSGINEQFF.

Worth noting for this clonotype: A much bigger clone sits one base away, suggesting this may be a read error. The V gene is TRBV2, the J gene TRBJ1-1; D is possibly TRBD1 (6 bases). The V end lost 1 base, the J end lost 3 bases, and 6 bases lay between the germline ends. The germline V gene encodes CDR1 SNHLY and CDR2 FYNNEI. The CDR3 totals 13 residues. This CDR3 reads CASSEEGDTEAFF. The CDR3 DNA is TGTGCCAGCAGTGAAGAGGGGGACACTGAAGCTTTCTTT.

The chain links TRBV20-1 to TRBJ2-1; D possibly corresponds to TRBD1 (6 bases). From germline, CDR1 is DFQATT and CDR2 SNEGSKA (reference sequence). With 1 base removed from V and 0 bases from J, the gap between germline ends came to 10 bases. The CDR3 runs to 15 residues. The CDR3 nucleotides read TGCAGTGCTAGAGGACAGGATAGCTCCTACAATGAGCAGTTCTTC. This gives the protein CSARGQDSSYNEQFF.

The chain combines TRBV5-1 with TRBJ2-7; TRBD2 agrees at 9 bases. Germline V gene lookup returns CDR1 SGHRS and CDR2 YFSETQ. V dropped 5 bases and J dropped 2; count of bases not matched to a gene: 5. The CDR3 is 14 residues long. CDR3 region: CASRVSGGTYEQYF. CDR3 nucleotides: TGCGCCAGCAGGGTTAGCGGGGGAACCTACGAGCAGTACTTC.

This clonotype has a count of ten or more. The J gene is TRBJ2-7, the V gene TRBV11-2, with TRBD2 as a possible D gene (5 bases). Germline V gene data show CDR1 as SGHAT and CDR2 as FQNNGV. The CDR3 length is 13 residues. The V gene lost 5 bases and the J gene lost 12 bases, with 20 bases spanning the gap. As DNA, the CDR3 is TGTGCCAGCAGCAGAGCGGAGGAGTTTGAGAGGTACTTC. This translates into CASSRAEEFERYF.

The rearrangement joins TRBV9 to TRBJ2-1; D possibly corresponds to TRBD2 (6 bases). Germline CDR1 reads SGDLS; CDR2 reads YYNGEE. This CDR3 has 12 amino acids. The V end was cut by 3 bases, the J end by 10 bases, with 11 bases between. The CDR3 DNA follows: TGTGCCAGCAGCGAACTAGCAAACGAGCAGTTCTTC. This codes for CASSELANEQFF.

This clonotype was detected ten times or more. V usage is TRBV24-1 and J usage is TRBJ2-3, with 8 bases matching TRBD2. This CDR3 region has 17 residues. The V gene's germline CDR1 is KGHDR and CDR2 SFDVKD. Trimming cost V 0 bases and J 1 base; bases outside gene matches: 5. The CDR3 spells CATSDLTTSARTDTQYF. For the CDR3, the DNA is TGTGCCACCAGTGATTTGACGACTAGCGCCCGCACAGATACGCAGTATTTT.

This clonotype has at least ten counts. The CDR3 nucleotides read TGTGCCAGCAGCTCAAAGGGGTTCTGGATGGGCGAGCAGTACTTC. This gives the protein CASSSKGFWMGEQYF. V and J are TRBV7-9 and TRBJ2-7, with D possibly TRBD1 on 5 matching bases. CDR1 SEHNR and CDR2 FQNEAQ come from the germline V gene (reference sequence). The V gene lost 4 bases and the J gene lost 6 bases, with 19 bases spanning the gap. The CDR3 spans 15 residues.

In its sample, this clonotype was seen many times. V is TRBV4-1 and J is TRBJ2-1; D remains unclear. The CDR3 has 16 residues. The V gene's germline CDR1 is MGHRA and CDR2 YSYEKL. Between the trimmed V and J ends, which lost 1 base and 4 bases, there was a span of 14 bases. CDR3 amino acids: CASSQGQVTTYNEQFF. The CDR3 bases are TGCGCCAGCAGCCAAGGGCAGGTGACAACATACAATGAGCAGTTCTTC.

This clonotype was seen repeatedly, ten times or more. The V and J genes are TRBV27 and TRBJ1-5, with 7 bases fitting TRBD1. J lost 7 bases, V lost 5 bases, and 5 bases had no gene match. Germline V lookup: CDR1 MNHEY, CDR2 SMNVEV (reference sequence). The CDR3 has 13 residues. The CDR3 coding sequence is TGTGCCAGCAGTCCCGCGGGACAGCAGCCCCAGCATTTT. Amino acid sequence: CASSPAGQQPQHF.

This clonotype showed up many times. V is TRBV7-8 and J is TRBJ1-5; D not resolved. Germline CDR1 and CDR2: SGHVS and FQNEAQ. The CDR3 sequence is 15 residues long. Trimming removed 0 bases at V and 5 bases at J, with 11 bases between. CDR3 sequence (DNA): TGTGCCAGCAGCTTAGCGAGTACGGCAGATCAGCCCCAGCATTTT. Translation: CASSLASTADQPQHF.

Comment on this clonotype: The final CDR3 position lacks the conserved phenylalanine or tryptophan, pointing to a likely read error. The rearrangement joins TRBV28 to TRBJ1-3; 7 nucleotides align to TRBD1. This CDR3 region has 19 residues. Germline lookup yields CDR1 MDHEN and CDR2 SYDVKM. J gave up 0 bases and V 5 bases, and 16 bases lay outside the gene matches. The CDR3 DNA is TGTGCCAGCAGTGAGGGGACAGTCTCTTCCCATCCCTCTGGAAACACCATATATCTT. Translating it yields CASSEGTVSSHPSGNTIYL.

This clonotype has a count of ten or more. The chain is built from TRBV5-8 and TRBJ2-3, with D perhaps TRBD1 or TRBD2 (7 bases each). Germline CDR1 reads SGHTS; CDR2 reads YDEGEE. The CDR3 has 17 amino acids. V was trimmed by 4 bases and J by 2 bases, leaving 20 bases between them. The CDR3 DNA reads as TGTGCCAGCAGCCTCACTTCAGGGGGGGCTATCACAGATACGCAGTATTTT. It yields the protein CASSLTSGGAITDTQYF.

This clonotype has at least ten counts. The chain employs TRBV6-6 and TRBJ2-2; 9 bases line up with TRBD1. Germline V CDR1 and CDR2: MNHNY, SVGAGI (reference sequence). Trimming at V came to 9 bases and at J to 6 bases, leaving 14 bases not matched to a gene. The CDR3 runs to 16 residues. The CDR3 sequence: CASYGRDRELSGELFF. The CDR3 nucleotides read TGTGCCAGTTATGGCCGGGACAGGGAGTTGTCCGGGGAGCTGTTTTTT.

This clonotype was seen ten or more times. V usage is TRBV9 and J usage is TRBJ1-2; tentative D call: TRBD1 (5 bases). Germline V gene sequence: CDR1 SGDLS, CDR2 YYNGEE. Between the trimmed V and J ends, which lost 1 base and 6 bases, there was a span of 16 bases. The CDR3 consists of 15 residues. The CDR3: CASSVSGPAGNGYTF. CDR3 bases: TGTGCCAGCAGCGTATCGGGACCCGCAGGGAATGGCTACACCTTC. Full variable domain (missing parts from reference TRBV9 and TRBJ1-2): DSGVTQTPKHLITATGQRVTLRCSPRSGDLSVYWYQQSLDQGLQFLIQYYNGEERAKGNILERFSAQQFPDLHSELNLSSLELGDSALYFCASSVSGPAGNGYTFGSGTRLTVV.

This clonotype was found many times. Here the CDR3 DNA reads TGCGCCAGCAGTATACTAGCGGGAAACAATGAGCAGTTCTTC. Translating it yields CASSILAGNNEQFF. V usage is TRBV5-1 and J usage is TRBJ2-1; 10 positions agree with TRBD2. V was clipped by 5 bases and J by 5 bases; unmatched bases: 4. The germline gives CDR1 SGHRS, CDR2 YFSETQ. CDR3 length equals 14 residues.